This T cell receptor beta chain was profiled in a study of blood T cell repertoires in COVID-19. Across the whole study: Specimens from acute and convalescent COVID-19 originated in the United States, Italy and Spain. PBMCs, B-cell-depleted T cells, or T cells provided the cDNA or gDNA that made up the material.

V dropped 7 bases and J dropped 5; count of bases not matched to a gene: 10. Per the germline V gene, CDR1 is SGHAT and CDR2 is FQNNGV. This CDR3 is built from 14 residues. As originally analysed: Reference gene primer amplification in the assay estimated nucleated cell counts. Assay used: immunoSEQ multiplex PCR; TCRdb lists only in-frame clones, some missing. V and J calls and clone size are given by that table; D and trimming were obtained from the DNA. Here the sample spans about 81,000 clones, roughly 82% being singletons. This clonotype was sampled from a man in his fifties or sixties with acute or convalescent COVID-19. The chain links TRBV11-2 to TRBJ2-7; TRBD2 matches at 8 bases. Sequenced input: peripheral blood. CDR3 nucleotide sequence: TGTGCCAGCACCAGGTCACGGGGGGGCCACGAGCAGTACTTC. Its protein is CASTRSRGGHEQYF.